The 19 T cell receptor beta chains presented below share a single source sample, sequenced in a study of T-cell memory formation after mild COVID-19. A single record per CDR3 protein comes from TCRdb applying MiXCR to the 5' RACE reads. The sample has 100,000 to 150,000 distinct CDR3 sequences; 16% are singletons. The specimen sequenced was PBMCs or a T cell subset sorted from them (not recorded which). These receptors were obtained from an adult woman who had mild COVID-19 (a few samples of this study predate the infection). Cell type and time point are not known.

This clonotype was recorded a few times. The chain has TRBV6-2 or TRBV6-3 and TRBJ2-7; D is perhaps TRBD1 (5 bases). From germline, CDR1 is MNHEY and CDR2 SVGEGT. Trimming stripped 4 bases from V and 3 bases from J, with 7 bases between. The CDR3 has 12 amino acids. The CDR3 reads CASSSGFYEQYF. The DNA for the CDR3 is TGTGCCAGCAGTTCAGGGTTCTACGAGCAGTACTTC.

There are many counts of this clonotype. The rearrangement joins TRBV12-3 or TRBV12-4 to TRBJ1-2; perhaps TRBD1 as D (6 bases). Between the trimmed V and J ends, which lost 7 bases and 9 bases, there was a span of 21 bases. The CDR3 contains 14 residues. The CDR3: CASTAGAQGASYTF. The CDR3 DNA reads TGTGCCAGCACCGCAGGGGCGCAGGGAGCCAGCTACACCTTC.

The CDR3 DNA follows: TGCGCCAGCAGCTTGGGGGGCAGCCTCACAGATACGCAGTATTTT. Translation gives CASSLGGSLTDTQYF. This chain uses TRBV5-1 with TRBJ2-3; a possible D gene is TRBD1 (5 bases). Germline V gene data show CDR1 as SGHRS and CDR2 as YFSETQ. The CDR3 spans 15 residues. V lost 0 bases and J 2 bases, leaving 10 bases between the germline ends.

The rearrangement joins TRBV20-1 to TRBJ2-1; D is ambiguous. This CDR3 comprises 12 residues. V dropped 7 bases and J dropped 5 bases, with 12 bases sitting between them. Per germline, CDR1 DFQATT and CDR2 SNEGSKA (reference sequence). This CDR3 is CSGAESHNEQFF. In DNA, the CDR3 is TGCAGTGGGGCCGAATCTCACAATGAGCAGTTCTTC.

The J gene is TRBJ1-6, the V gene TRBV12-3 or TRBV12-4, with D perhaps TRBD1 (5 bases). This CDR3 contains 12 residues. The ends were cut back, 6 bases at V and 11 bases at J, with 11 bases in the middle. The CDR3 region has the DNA TGTGCCAGCAGATCAGGGCCAACACCCCTCCACTTT. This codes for CASRSGPTPLHF.

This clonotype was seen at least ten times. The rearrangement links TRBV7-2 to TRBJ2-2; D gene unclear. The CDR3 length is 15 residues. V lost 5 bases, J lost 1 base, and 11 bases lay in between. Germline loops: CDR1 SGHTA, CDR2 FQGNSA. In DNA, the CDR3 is TGTGCCAGCAGCCCTCGACCGCAGAACACCGGGGAGCTGTTTTTT. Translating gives CASSPRPQNTGELFF.

The CDR3 loop reads CASRLLAAYNEQFF. The CDR3 coding sequence is TGTGCCAGCAGGTTACTAGCTGCCTACAATGAGCAGTTCTTC. The rearrangement uses TRBV6-2 or TRBV6-3 and TRBJ2-1; D is perhaps TRBD2 (6 bases). From germline, CDR1 is MNHEY and CDR2 SVGEGT. V lost 6 bases and J 2 bases, leaving 11 bases between the germline ends. The CDR3 spans 14 residues.

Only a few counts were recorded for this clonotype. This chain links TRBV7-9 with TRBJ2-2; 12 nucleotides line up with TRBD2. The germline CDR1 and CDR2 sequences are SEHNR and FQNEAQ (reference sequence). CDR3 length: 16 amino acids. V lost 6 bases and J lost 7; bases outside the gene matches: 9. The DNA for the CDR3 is TGTGCCAGCAGGCGTCCTAGCGGGGGGGTCGACGGGGAGCTGTTTTTT. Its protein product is CASRRPSGGVDGELFF.

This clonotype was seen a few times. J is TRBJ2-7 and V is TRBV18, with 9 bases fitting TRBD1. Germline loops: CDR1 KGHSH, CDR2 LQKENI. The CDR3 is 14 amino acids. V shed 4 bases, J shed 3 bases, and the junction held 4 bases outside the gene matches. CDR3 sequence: CASSRPGQGYEQYF. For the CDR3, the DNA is TGTGCCAGCTCACGCCCGGGACAGGGCTACGAGCAGTACTTC. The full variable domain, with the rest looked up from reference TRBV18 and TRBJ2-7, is NAGVMQNPRHLVRRRGQEARLRCSPMKGHSHVYWYRQLPEEGLKFMVYLQKENIIDESGMPKERFSAEFPKEGPSILRIQQVVRGDSAAYFCASSRPGQGYEQYFGPGTRLTVT.

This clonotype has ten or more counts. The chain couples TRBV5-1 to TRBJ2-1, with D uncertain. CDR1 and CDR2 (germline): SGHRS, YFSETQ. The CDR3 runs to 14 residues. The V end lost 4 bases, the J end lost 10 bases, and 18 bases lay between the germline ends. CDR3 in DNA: TGCGCCAGCAGCGGAGCTCTCGATCCCGCAGAGCAGTTCTTC. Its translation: CASSGALDPAEQFF.

The CDR3 is CASSSGTSLSRETQYF. The CDR3 nucleotides are TGCGCCAGCAGCTCCGGGACATCCCTCTCGCGGGAGACCCAGTACTTC. The V call is TRBV5-1, the J call TRBJ2-5, with D possibly being TRBD1 (6 bases). The CDR3 is 16 residues long. Germline V lookup: CDR1 SGHRS, CDR2 YFSETQ. V was trimmed by 3 bases and J by 5 bases, leaving 20 bases between them.

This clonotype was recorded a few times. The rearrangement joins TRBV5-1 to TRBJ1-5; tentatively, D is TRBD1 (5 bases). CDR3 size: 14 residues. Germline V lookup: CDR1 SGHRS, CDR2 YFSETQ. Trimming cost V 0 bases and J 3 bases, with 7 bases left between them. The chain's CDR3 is CASSLGGDNQPQHF. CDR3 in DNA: TGCGCCAGCAGCTTGGGGGGCGACAATCAGCCCCAGCATTTT.

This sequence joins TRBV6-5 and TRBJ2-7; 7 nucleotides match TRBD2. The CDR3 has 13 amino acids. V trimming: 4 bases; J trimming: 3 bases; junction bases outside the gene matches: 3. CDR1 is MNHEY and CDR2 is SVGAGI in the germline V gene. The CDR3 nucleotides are TGTGCCAGCAGTTCTAGCGGATACTACGAGCAGTACTTC. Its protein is CASSSSGYYEQYF.

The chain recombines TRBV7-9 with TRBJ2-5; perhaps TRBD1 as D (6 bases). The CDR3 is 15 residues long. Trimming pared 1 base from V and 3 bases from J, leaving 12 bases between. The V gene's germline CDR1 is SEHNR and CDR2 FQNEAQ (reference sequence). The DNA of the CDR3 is TGTGCCAGCAGCTTAGGACAGGTATCGAAAGAGACCCAGTACTTC. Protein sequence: CASSLGQVSKETQYF.

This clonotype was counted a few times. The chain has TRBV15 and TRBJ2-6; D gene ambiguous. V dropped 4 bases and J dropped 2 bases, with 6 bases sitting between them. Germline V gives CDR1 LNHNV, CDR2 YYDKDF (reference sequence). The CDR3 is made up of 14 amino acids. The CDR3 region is CATSTGPGANVLTF. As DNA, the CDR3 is TGTGCCACCAGCACCGGTCCTGGGGCCAACGTCCTGACTTTC.

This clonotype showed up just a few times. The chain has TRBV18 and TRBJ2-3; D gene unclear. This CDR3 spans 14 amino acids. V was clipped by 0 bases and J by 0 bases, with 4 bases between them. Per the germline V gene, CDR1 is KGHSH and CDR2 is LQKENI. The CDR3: CASSPPVSTDTQYF. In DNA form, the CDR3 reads TGTGCCAGCTCACCACCGGTCAGCACAGATACGCAGTATTTT.

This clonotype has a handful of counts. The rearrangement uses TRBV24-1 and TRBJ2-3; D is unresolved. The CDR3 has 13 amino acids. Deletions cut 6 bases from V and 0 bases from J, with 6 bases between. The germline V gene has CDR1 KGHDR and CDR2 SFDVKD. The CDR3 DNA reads TGTGCCACCAGTTACTCTAGCACAGATACGCAGTATTTT. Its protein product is CATSYSSTDTQYF.

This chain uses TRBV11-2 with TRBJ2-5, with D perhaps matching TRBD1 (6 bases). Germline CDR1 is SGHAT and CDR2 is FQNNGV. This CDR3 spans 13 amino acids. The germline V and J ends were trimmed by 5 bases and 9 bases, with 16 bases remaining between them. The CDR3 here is CASSDRIRGAQYF. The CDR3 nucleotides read TGTGCCAGCAGCGACCGAATCAGGGGAGCCCAGTACTTC.

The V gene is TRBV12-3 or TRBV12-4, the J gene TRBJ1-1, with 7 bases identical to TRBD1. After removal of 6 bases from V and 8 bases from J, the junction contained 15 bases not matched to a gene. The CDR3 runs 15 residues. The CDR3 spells CASRRQGKGESEAFF. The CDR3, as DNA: TGTGCCAGCAGACGACAGGGAAAGGGTGAGTCGGAAGCTTTCTTT.